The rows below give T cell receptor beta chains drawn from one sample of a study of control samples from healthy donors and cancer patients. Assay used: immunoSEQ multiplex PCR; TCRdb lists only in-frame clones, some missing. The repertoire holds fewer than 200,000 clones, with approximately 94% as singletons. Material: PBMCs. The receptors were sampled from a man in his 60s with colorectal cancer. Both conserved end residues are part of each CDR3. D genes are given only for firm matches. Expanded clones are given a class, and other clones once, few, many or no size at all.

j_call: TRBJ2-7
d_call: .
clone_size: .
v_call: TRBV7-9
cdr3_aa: CASSLRSVNSYEQYF
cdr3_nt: TGTGCCAGCAGCTTAAGGTCAGTCAACTCCTACGAGCAGTACTTC

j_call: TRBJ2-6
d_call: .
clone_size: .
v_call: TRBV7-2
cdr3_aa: CASSTYRAGANVLTF
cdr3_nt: TGTGCCAGCAGCACCTACAGGGCTGGGGCCAACGTCCTGACTTTC

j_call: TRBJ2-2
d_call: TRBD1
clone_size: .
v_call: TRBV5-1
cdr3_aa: CASSLGTATGELFF
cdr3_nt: TGCGCCAGCAGCCTGGGGACAGCCACCGGGGAGCTGTTTTTT

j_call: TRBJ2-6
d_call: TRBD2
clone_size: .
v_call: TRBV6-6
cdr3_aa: CASSQSGGSPSSGANVLTF
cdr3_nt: TGTGCCAGCAGTCAAAGCGGGGGATCCCCTAGCTCTGGGGCCAACGTCCTGACTTTC

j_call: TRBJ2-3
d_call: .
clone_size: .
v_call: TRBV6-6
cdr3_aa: CASSYSNRADTQYF
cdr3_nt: TGTGCCAGCAGTTACTCGAATAGGGCAGATACGCAGTATTTT

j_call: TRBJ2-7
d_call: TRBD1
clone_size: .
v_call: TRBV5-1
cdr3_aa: CASSLRQGSSYEQYF
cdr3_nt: TGCGCCAGCAGCTTGCGACAGGGGTCCTCCTACGAGCAGTACTTC

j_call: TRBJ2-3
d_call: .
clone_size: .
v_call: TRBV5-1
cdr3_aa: CASSLGGHTDTQYF
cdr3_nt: TGCGCCAGCAGCTTGGGGGGGCACACAGATACGCAGTATTTT

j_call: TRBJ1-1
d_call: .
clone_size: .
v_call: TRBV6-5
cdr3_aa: CASSQGGEGRPEAFF
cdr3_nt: TGTGCCAGCAGCCAGGGTGGGGAGGGGAGGCCTGAAGCTTTCTTT

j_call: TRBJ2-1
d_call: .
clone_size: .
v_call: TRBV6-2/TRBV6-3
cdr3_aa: CASSFPDPTPINEQFF
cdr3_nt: TGTGCCAGCAGTTTCCCAGACCCGACTCCTATCAATGAGCAGTTCTTC

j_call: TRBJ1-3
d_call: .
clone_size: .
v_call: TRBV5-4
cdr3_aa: CASSNGQSSGNTIYF
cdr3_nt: TGTGCCAGCAGCAACGGACAGTCCTCTGGAAACACCATATATTTT

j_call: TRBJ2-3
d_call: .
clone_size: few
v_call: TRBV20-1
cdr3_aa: CSAVPGAGQYF
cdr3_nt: TGCAGTGCTGTCCCCGGGGCTGGGCAGTATTTT

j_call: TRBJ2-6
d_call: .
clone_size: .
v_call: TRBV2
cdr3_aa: CASSVQGSAGANVLTF
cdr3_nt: TGTGCCAGCAGTGTTCAGGGGTCGGCTGGGGCCAACGTCCTGACTTTC

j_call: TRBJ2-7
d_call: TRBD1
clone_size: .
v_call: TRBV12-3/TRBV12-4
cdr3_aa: CASRGQGYEQYF
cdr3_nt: TGTGCCAGCAGGGGACAGGGCTACGAGCAGTACTTC

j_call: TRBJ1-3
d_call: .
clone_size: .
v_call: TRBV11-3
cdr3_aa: CASSGGIRNTIYF
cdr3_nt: TGTGCCAGTTCGGGGGGAATACGAAACACCATATATTTT

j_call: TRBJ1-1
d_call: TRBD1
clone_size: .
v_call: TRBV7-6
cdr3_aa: CASSLRQGEAFF
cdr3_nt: TGTGCCAGCAGCTTGAGACAGGGGGAAGCTTTCTTT

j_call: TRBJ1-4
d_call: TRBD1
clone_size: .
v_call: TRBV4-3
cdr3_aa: CASSPGTGSEKLFF
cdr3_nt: TGCGCCAGCAGTCCCGGGACAGGGAGTGAAAAACTGTTTTTT

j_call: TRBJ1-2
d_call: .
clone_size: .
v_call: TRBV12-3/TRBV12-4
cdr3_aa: CASSLGDRYGYTF
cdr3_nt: TGTGCCAGCAGTTTAGGAGACCGTTATGGCTACACCTTC

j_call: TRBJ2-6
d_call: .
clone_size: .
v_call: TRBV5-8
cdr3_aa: CASSLGRRSGANVLTF
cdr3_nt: TGTGCCAGCAGCTTGGGACGGCGCTCTGGGGCCAACGTCCTGACTTTC

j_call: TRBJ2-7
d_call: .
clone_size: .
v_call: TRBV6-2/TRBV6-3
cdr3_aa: CASSEHSPGPSYEQYF
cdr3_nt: TGTGCCAGCAGCGAACACTCTCCGGGCCCCTCCTACGAGCAGTACTTC

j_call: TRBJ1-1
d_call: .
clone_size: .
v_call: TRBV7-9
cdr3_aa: CASSLYRAGEAFF
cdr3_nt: TGTGCCAGCAGCCTATACCGGGCTGGTGAAGCTTTCTTT

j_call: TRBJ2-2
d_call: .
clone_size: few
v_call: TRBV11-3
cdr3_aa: CASSLEGGELFF
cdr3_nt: TGTGCCAGCAGCCTCGAAGGGGGGGAGCTGTTTTTT

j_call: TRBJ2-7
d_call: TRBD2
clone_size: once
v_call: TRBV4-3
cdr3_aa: CASSQDPGRGASYEQYF
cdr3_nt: TGCGCCAGCAGCCAAGATCCGGGGCGGGGGGCTAGCTACGAGCAGTACTTC

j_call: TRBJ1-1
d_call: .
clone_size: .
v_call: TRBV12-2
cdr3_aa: CASRPQGEGADTEAFF
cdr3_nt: TGTGCAAGTCGCCCCCAGGGTGAGGGGGCAGACACTGAAGCTTTCTTT

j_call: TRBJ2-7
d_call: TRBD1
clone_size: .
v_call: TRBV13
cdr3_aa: CASSLVVGTGDHEQYF
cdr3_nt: TGTGCCAGCAGCCTAGTGGTCGGGACAGGGGACCACGAGCAGTACTTC

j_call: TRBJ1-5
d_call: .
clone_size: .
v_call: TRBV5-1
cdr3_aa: CASSLDGNQPQHF
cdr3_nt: TGCGCCAGCAGCTTGGACGGGAATCAGCCCCAGCATTTT

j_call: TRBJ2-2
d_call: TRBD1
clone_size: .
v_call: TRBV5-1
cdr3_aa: CASSLDRGPNTGELFF
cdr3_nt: TGCGCCAGCAGCTTGGACAGGGGGCCGAACACCGGGGAGCTGTTTTTT

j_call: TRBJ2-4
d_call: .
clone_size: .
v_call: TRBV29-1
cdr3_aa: CSVGWENIQYF
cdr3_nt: TGCAGCGTTGGATGGGAAAACATTCAGTACTTC

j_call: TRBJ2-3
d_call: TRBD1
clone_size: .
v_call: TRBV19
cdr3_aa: CASSPDRGSTDTQYF
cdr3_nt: TGTGCCAGTAGCCCGGACAGGGGGAGCACAGATACGCAGTATTTT

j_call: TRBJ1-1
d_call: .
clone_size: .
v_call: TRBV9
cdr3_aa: CASSVGIGVNTEAFF
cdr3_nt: TGTGCCAGCAGCGTAGGGATAGGGGTGAACACTGAAGCTTTCTTT

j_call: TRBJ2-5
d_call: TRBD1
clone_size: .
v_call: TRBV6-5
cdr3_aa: CASSYRTGEETQYF
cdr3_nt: TGTGCCAGCAGTTACCGGACAGGGGAAGAGACCCAGTACTTC

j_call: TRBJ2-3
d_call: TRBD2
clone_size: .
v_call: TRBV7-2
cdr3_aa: CASQGGGGTQYF
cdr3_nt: TGTGCCAGCCAGGGCGGGGGAGGTACGCAGTATTTT

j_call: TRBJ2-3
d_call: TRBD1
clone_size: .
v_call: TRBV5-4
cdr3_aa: CASSSRTGLTDTQYF
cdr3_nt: TGTGCCAGCAGCTCCCGGACAGGGCTCACAGATACGCAGTATTTT

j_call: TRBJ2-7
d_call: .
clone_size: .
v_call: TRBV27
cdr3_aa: CASSSHTISYEQYF
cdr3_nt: TGTGCCAGCAGTTCTCACACAATCTCCTACGAGCAGTACTTC

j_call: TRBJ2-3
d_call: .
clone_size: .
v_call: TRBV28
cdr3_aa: CASSPILRRDTQYF
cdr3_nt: TGTGCCAGCAGTCCGATACTTAGGCGGGATACGCAGTATTTT

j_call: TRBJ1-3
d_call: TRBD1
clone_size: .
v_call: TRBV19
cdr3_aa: CASSTAQGWPGNTIYF
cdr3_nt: TGTGCCAGTAGTACCGCACAGGGGTGGCCTGGAAACACCATATATTTT

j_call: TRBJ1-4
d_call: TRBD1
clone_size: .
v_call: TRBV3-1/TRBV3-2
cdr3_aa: CASSFTGGELFF
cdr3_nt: TGTGCCAGCAGCTTTACAGGGGGAGAACTGTTTTTT

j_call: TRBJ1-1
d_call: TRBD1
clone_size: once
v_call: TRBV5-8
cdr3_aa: CASSLGQGKRTEAFF
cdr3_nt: TGTGCCAGCAGCCTGGGACAGGGAAAGAGGACTGAAGCTTTCTTT

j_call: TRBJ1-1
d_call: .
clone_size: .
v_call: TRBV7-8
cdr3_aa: CASSLVPGLTLTEAFF
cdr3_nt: TGTGCCAGCAGCTTAGTGCCGGGTTTAACGCTCACTGAAGCTTTCTTT

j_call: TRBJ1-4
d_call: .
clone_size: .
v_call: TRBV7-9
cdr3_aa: CASSLKGGSEKLFF
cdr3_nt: TGTGCCAGCAGCTTAAAGGGGGGATCTGAAAAACTGTTTTTT

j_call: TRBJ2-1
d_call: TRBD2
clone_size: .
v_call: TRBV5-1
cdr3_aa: CASSLGGLAGIYNEQFF
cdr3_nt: TGCGCCAGCAGCTTGGGGGGACTAGCGGGGATCTACAATGAGCAGTTCTTC

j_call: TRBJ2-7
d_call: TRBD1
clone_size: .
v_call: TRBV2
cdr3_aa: CASSDSQGAYEQYF
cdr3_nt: TGTGCCAGCAGTGATAGTCAGGGGGCCTACGAGCAGTACTTC

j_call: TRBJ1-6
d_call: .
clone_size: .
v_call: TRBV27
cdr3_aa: CASSLSPLRATDNSPLHF
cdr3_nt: TGTGCCAGCAGTTTATCACCCTTGAGGGCGACGGATAATTCACCCCTCCACTTT

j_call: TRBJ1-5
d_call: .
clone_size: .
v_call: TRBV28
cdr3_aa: CASSLLGASFQPQHF
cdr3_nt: TGTGCCAGCAGTTTATTGGGGGCGAGTTTTCAGCCCCAGCATTTT

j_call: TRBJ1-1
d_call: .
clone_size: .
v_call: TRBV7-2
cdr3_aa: CASSLGRALNTEAFF
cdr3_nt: TGTGCCAGCAGCCTTGGAAGGGCGCTAAACACTGAAGCTTTCTTT

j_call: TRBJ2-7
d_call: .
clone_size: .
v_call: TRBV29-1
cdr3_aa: CSAKIEGVEQYF
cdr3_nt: TGCAGCGCCAAAATTGAGGGGGTAGAGCAGTACTTC

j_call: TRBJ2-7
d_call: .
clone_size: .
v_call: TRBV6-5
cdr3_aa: CASSQNPGRYEQYF
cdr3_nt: TGTGCCAGCAGCCAGAACCCCGGCCGTTACGAGCAGTACTTC

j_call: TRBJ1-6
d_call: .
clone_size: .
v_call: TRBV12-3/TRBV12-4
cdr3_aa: CASTLRGDSPLHF
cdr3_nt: TGTGCCAGTACTCTCAGGGGTGATTCACCCCTCCACTTT

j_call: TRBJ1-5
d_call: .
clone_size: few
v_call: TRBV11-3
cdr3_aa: CASSCQPQHF
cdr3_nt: TGTGCCAGCAGCTGTCAGCCCCAGCATTTT

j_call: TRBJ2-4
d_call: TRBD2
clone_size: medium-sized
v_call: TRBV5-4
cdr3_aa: CASSLESGLAENIQYF
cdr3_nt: TGTGCCAGCAGCTTGGAATCAGGACTAGCAGAAAACATTCAGTACTTC

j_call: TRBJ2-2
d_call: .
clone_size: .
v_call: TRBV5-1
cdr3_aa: CASGLGARTGELFF
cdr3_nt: TGCGCCAGCGGCTTGGGGGCCCGGACCGGGGAGCTGTTTTTT

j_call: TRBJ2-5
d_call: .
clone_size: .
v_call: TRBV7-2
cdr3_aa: CASSLDSFDGETQYF
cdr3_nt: TGTGCCAGCAGCTTAGACAGCTTCGATGGAGAGACCCAGTACTTC

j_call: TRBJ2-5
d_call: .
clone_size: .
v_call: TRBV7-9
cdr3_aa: CASSSLRETQYF
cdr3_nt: TGTGCCAGCAGCTCCCTCCGGGAGACCCAGTACTTC

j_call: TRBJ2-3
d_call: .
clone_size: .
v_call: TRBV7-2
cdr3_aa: CASSPDRSTDTQYF
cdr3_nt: TGTGCCAGCAGCCCGGACAGAAGCACAGATACGCAGTATTTT

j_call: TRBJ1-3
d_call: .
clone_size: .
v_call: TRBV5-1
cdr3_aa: CASSLMGNSGNTIYF
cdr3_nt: TGCGCCAGCAGCTTGATGGGGAACTCTGGAAACACCATATATTTT

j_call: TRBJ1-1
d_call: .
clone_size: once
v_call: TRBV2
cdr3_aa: CASSEGAMGRAFF
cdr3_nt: TGTGCCAGCAGTGAAGGGGCCATGGGGCGGGCTTTCTTT